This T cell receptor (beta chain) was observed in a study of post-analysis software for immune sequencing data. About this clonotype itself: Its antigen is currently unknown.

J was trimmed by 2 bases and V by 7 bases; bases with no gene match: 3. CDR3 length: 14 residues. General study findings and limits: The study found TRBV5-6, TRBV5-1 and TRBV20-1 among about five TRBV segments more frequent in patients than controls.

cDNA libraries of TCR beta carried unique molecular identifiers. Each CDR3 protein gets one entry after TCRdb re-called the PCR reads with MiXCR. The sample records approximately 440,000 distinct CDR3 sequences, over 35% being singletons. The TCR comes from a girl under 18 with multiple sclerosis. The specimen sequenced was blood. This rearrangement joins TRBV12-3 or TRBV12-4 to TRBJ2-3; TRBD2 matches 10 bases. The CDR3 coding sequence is TGTGCCAGCATCACTAGCGGGGCCACAGATACGCAGTATTTT. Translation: CASITSGATDTQYF.